The 26 T cell receptor beta chains below all came from one sample that was sequenced in a study of cytomegalovirus exposure and HLA in healthy donors. The PCR ran on 60 Vbeta and 13 Jbeta primers. Only in-frame clones appear in the TCRdb table, and some are missing; sequencing was by immunoSEQ multiplex PCR. Of just over 65,000 clones in the sample, 75% to 90% were seen once. The sequencing input was PBMCs. The source of these receptors is a human donor in good health.

The chain carries TRBV5-1 and TRBJ2-5; 12 bases align to TRBD1. The CDR3 has 15 amino acids. V trimming: 3 bases; J trimming: 5 bases; junction bases outside the gene matches: 5. Germline CDR1 reads SGHRS; CDR2 reads YFSETQ. CDR3 coding DNA: TGCGCCAGCAGCTCGGGACAGGGGGCAGGGGAGACCCAGTACTTC. Protein sequence: CASSSGQGAGETQYF.

This chain joins TRBV30 and TRBJ2-3, with D possibly TRBD1 on 5 matching bases. CDR1 and CDR2 (germline): GTSNPN, SVGIG (reference sequence). The CDR3 sequence is 12 residues long. Trimming took off 3 bases at V and 6 bases at J, with 10 bases between the two ends. The CDR3 spells CAWRGQADTQYF. The CDR3, as DNA: TGTGCCTGGAGGGGGCAGGCTGATACGCAGTATTTT.

The genes are TRBV7-2 and TRBJ2-3; TRBD2 aligns across 11 bases. This CDR3 spans 18 amino acids. Germline lookup yields CDR1 SGHTA and CDR2 FQGNSA. The V segment lost 6 bases and the J segment 0 bases; nucleotides outside the gene matches: 11. CDR3: CASSPTSGGASSTDTQYF. The CDR3 DNA reads as TGTGCCAGCAGTCCAACTAGCGGGGGAGCCAGTAGCACAGATACGCAGTATTTT.

The rearrangement joins TRBV19 to TRBJ2-1; TRBD2 aligns across 9 bases. This CDR3 is 17 amino acids long. With V trimmed by 7 bases and J by 4 bases, 14 bases remained unmatched. Looked up from germline, CDR1 is LNHDA and CDR2 is SQIVND (reference sequence). CDR3 residues: CASTMGSGGGGYNEQFF. CDR3 in DNA: TGTGCCAGTACCATGGGGAGCGGCGGGGGGGGGTACAATGAGCAGTTCTTC.

About this clone itself: This specimen includes other DNA sequences encoding the same CDR3. V usage is TRBV6-1 and J usage is TRBJ2-7, with TRBD1 as a possible D gene (6 bases). Deletions cut 3 bases from V and 3 bases from J, with 12 bases between. The germline V gene encodes CDR1 MNHNS and CDR2 SASEGT. The CDR3 loop spans 14 amino acids. The CDR3 region has the DNA TGTGCCAGCAGTGAGGGGGCACGGTTCTACGAGCAGTACTTC. It encodes CASSEGARFYEQYF.

This chain joins TRBV7-3 and TRBJ2-4, with D perhaps matching TRBD2 (5 bases). Between the trimmed V and J ends, which lost 5 bases and 0 bases, there was a span of 14 bases. CDR3 size: 16 residues. Germline assignment: CDR1 SGHTA and CDR2 FQGTGA. The CDR3 coding sequence is TGTGCCAGCAGCCCGGCGGGCGACCTAGCCAAAAACATTCAGTACTTC. Protein product: CASSPAGDLAKNIQYF.

This clone was seen once. The chain carries TRBV6-1 and TRBJ2-7, with 7 bases matching TRBD1. The V gene's germline CDR1 is MNHNS and CDR2 SASEGT. V trimming: 2 bases; J trimming: 1 base; junction bases outside the gene matches: 8. The length of the CDR3 is 16 residues. This CDR3 reads CASSERDSRPSYEQYF. The CDR3 region has the DNA TGTGCCAGCAGTGAACGGGACAGCCGACCTTCCTACGAGCAGTACTTC.

The chain recombines TRBV14 with TRBJ1-1; 8 nucleotides align to TRBD1. V dropped 3 bases and J dropped 7; count of bases not matched to a gene: 4. CDR3 length: 13 amino acids. Germline CDR1 and CDR2: SGHDN and FVKESK. The DNA for the CDR3 is TGTGCCAGCAGCCAGGATGACAGGGGTGAAGCTTTCTTT. This codes for CASSQDDRGEAFF.

The CDR3 sequence is CASILGQGAGELFF. The DNA of the CDR3 is TGTGCCAGCATACTGGGACAGGGAGCCGGGGAGCTGTTTTTT. V is TRBV2 and J is TRBJ2-2, with 9 bases lining up with TRBD1. CDR1 is SNHLY and CDR2 is FYNNEI in the germline V gene. Trimming took 7 bases from V and 6 from J; bases not matched to a gene: 6. CDR3 size: 14 residues.

J is TRBJ1-5 and V is TRBV19, with no clear D. Trimming pared 3 bases from V and 8 bases from J, leaving 14 bases between. CDR3 length equals 14 residues. Per the germline V gene, CDR1 is LNHDA and CDR2 is SQIVND (reference sequence). The CDR3 DNA sequence: TGTGCCAGTAGTATGGTACACACGTCAAAGCCCCAGCATTTT. Residues: CASSMVHTSKPQHF. Based on the CDR3 plus reference TRBV19 and TRBJ1-5, the full variable domain is DGGITQSPKYLFRKEGQNVTLSCEQNLNHDAMYWYRQDPGQGLRLIYYSQIVNDFQKGDIAEGYSVSREKKESFPLTVTSAQKNPTAFYLCASSMVHTSKPQHFGDGTRLSIL.

This chain joins TRBV30 and TRBJ2-7; 7 nucleotides line up with TRBD1. The CDR3 length is 14 residues. V was clipped by 4 bases and J by 7 bases; unmatched bases: 13. Germline V gene lookup returns CDR1 GTSNPN and CDR2 SVGIG (reference sequence). DNA of the CDR3: TGTGCCTGGACTAAAAGAAGGACAGGCCTAGAGCAGTACTTC. Its protein is CAWTKRRTGLEQYF.

This clone was observed a single time. The chain couples TRBV10-3 to TRBJ2-1; 11 bases line up with TRBD2. The CDR3 covers 13 residues. V lost 10 bases, J lost 9 bases, and 8 bases stayed unmatched. The V gene's germline CDR1 is ENHRY and CDR2 SYGVKD. CDR3 region: CATVAGGQSEQFF. CDR3 DNA sequence: TGTGCCACCGTAGCGGGGGGGCAGTCTGAGCAGTTCTTC.

This clone was picked up one time. This chain links TRBV2 with TRBJ2-7, with D possibly being TRBD2 (6 bases). Germline lookup yields CDR1 SNHLY and CDR2 FYNNEI. The V end lost 6 bases, the J end lost 5 bases, and 29 bases lay between the germline ends. The CDR3 sequence is 18 residues long. This chain's CDR3 is CASSAPGRRGKGLNEQYF. CDR3 bases: TGTGCCAGCAGCGCCCCCGGACGTCGGGGGAAGGGTTTGAACGAGCAGTACTTC.

CDR3 in amino acids: CASRFDLRGGDGELFF. Here the CDR3 DNA reads TGTGCCAGCAGGTTCGATCTCCGGGGGGGCGACGGGGAGCTGTTTTTT. The rearrangement joins TRBV5-4 to TRBJ2-2; 8 bases align to TRBD2. The germline CDR1 and CDR2 sequences are SGHNT and YYREEE (reference sequence). The CDR3 consists of 16 residues. Unmatched junction bases numbered 13, after V lost 5 bases and J lost 7 bases.

The V and J genes are TRBV9 and TRBJ2-3; 12 nucleotides line up with TRBD2. The germline V gene encodes CDR1 SGDLS and CDR2 YYNGEE. V dropped 0 bases and J dropped 6; count of bases not matched to a gene: 5. The length of the CDR3 is 16 residues. CDR3 residues: CASSVEGLAGWDTQYF. The CDR3 DNA follows: TGTGCCAGCAGCGTAGAAGGACTAGCGGGGTGGGATACGCAGTATTTT.

The rearrangement uses TRBV5-1 and TRBJ1-1; D unresolved. Germline-derived CDR1 and CDR2 are SGHRS and YFSETQ. The V gene lost 2 bases and the J gene lost 1 base, with 9 bases spanning the gap. The CDR3 sequence is 14 residues long. The CDR3 spells CASSFNGKNTEAFF. In nucleotides, the CDR3 is TGCGCCAGCAGCTTTAACGGGAAGAACACTGAAGCTTTCTTT. The full variable domain, with the rest looked up from reference TRBV5-1 and TRBJ1-1, is KAGVTQTPRYLIKTRGQQVTLSCSPISGHRSVSWYQQTPGQGLQFLFEYFSETQRNKGNFPGRFSGRQFSNSRSEMNVSTLELGDSALYLCASSFNGKNTEAFFGQGTRLTVV.

V and J are TRBV28 and TRBJ2-2; D not certain. CDR3 size: 16 residues. Trimming shortened V by 3 bases and J by 0 bases, and 11 bases separated the two germline ends. Germline V CDR1 and CDR2: MDHEN, SYDVKM. CDR3 in amino acids: CASSFPGVSNTGELFF. Here the CDR3 DNA reads TGTGCCAGCAGTTTTCCAGGTGTTTCGAACACCGGGGAGCTGTTTTTT.

This clone was seen a few times. This chain links TRBV2 with TRBJ1-1, with 10 bases identical to TRBD1. Germline V gene data show CDR1 as SNHLY and CDR2 as FYNNEI. V gave up 9 bases and J gave up 1 base; unmatched junction bases: 5. The CDR3 runs to 14 residues. The DNA of the CDR3 is TGTGCCAGGGGGACAGGGGCTAGGAACACTGAAGCTTTCTTT. It codes for CARGTGARNTEAFF.

This clone was detected a few times. The chain recombines TRBV5-4 with TRBJ2-7; 8 bases fit TRBD2. In germline, CDR1 is SGHNT, CDR2 YYREEE (reference sequence). The CDR3 sequence is 15 residues long. V shed 5 bases and J 7 bases; nucleotides not matched to a gene: 14. The CDR3: CASRPEAGGLGEQYF. The CDR3 DNA reads TGTGCCAGCAGGCCTGAGGCGGGGGGCCTTGGGGAGCAGTACTTC.

J is TRBJ2-7 and V is TRBV5-4, with TRBD1 identical over 7 bases. This CDR3 has 16 residues. V shed 4 bases and J 0 bases; nucleotides not matched to a gene: 10. Germline CDR1 reads SGHNT; CDR2 reads YYREEE (reference sequence). CDR3 coding DNA: TGTGCCAGCAGCCTGGGGTCGGGACAGCTCTCCTACGAGCAGTACTTC. Amino acid sequence: CASSLGSGQLSYEQYF.

The chain has TRBV5-1 and TRBJ1-1; TRBD1 might be the D (5 bases). The V end lost 2 bases, the J end lost 0 bases, and 11 bases lay between the germline ends. This CDR3 region has 15 residues. Germline lookup yields CDR1 SGHRS and CDR2 YFSETQ. This chain's CDR3 is CASSFQGAMNTEAFF. CDR3 nucleotide sequence: TGCGCCAGCAGCTTCCAAGGGGCCATGAACACTGAAGCTTTCTTT.

The rearrangement links TRBV5-1 to TRBJ2-1; D unclear. From germline, CDR1 is SGHRS and CDR2 YFSETQ. Trimming removed 4 bases from V and 9 bases from J, with 17 bases in between. The CDR3 has 14 amino acids. This CDR3 reads CASSITDFSSEQFF. The CDR3 region has the DNA TGCGCCAGCAGCATAACGGATTTTTCTAGTGAGCAGTTCTTC. Together with reference TRBV5-1 and TRBJ2-1, the CDR3 gives the full variable domain: KAGVTQTPRYLIKTRGQQVTLSCSPISGHRSVSWYQQTPGQGLQFLFEYFSETQRNKGNFPGRFSGRQFSNSRSEMNVSTLELGDSALYLCASSITDFSSEQFFGPGTRLTVL.

The rearrangement uses TRBV5-1 and TRBJ2-1, with D possibly matching TRBD1 (5 bases). The germline CDR1 and CDR2 sequences are SGHRS and YFSETQ. Trimming left V 0 bases short and J 7 bases short, with 17 bases between. CDR3 size: 16 residues. The CDR3 DNA is TGCGCCAGCAGCTTGGAGGGGAAAGGGATAGGAAATGAGCAGTTCTTC. It specifies CASSLEGKGIGNEQFF. The entire variable domain, with the rest obtained from reference TRBV5-1 and TRBJ2-1, is as follows: KAGVTQTPRYLIKTRGQQVTLSCSPISGHRSVSWYQQTPGQGLQFLFEYFSETQRNKGNFPGRFSGRQFSNSRSEMNVSTLELGDSALYLCASSLEGKGIGNEQFFGPGTRLTVL.

This clone has more than one count but fewer than ten. This chain joins TRBV5-8 and TRBJ1-2; D gene uncertain. V lost 1 base and J lost 5, with 9 bases in between. The CDR3 extends over 13 amino acids. The germline V gene encodes CDR1 SGHTS and CDR2 YDEGEE. The CDR3 DNA follows: TGTGCCAGCAGCTTGCGAGCGGAGTATGGCTACACCTTC. Amino acid sequence: CASSLRAEYGYTF.

This clone was detected only once. The V call is TRBV6-5, the J call TRBJ2-1; 10 bases fit TRBD2. Germline trimming cut 5 bases from V and 7 bases from J; bases unmatched to any gene: 8. The germline V gene has CDR1 MNHEY and CDR2 SVGAGI. The CDR3 is 15 amino acids. DNA of the CDR3: TGTGCCAGCAGTAGATCTAGCGGGGGCTTTAATGAGCAGTTCTTC. This translates into CASSRSSGGFNEQFF.

The chain uses TRBV7-6 and TRBJ2-3; 7 nucleotides match TRBD1. The CDR3 has 16 amino acids. From germline, CDR1 is SGHVS and CDR2 FNYEAQ. J was trimmed by 2 bases and V by 1 base; bases with no gene match: 6. This CDR3 reads CASSLDTGQNTDTQYF. CDR3 sequence (DNA): TGTGCCAGCAGCTTAGACACGGGACAGAACACAGATACGCAGTATTTT.